This TCR beta chain came from a study of CD8+CD57+ T cells in acquired aplastic anemia. Overall study findings and caveats: Common to patients and controls were about 31 CD8+ CDR3 sequences. Patients and controls were not found to differ significantly in CD8+ Simpson's diversity.

V trimming: 3 bases; J trimming: 8 bases; junction bases outside the gene matches: 8. CDR3 length: 15 amino acids. CDR1 is MNHEY and CDR2 is SMNVEV in the germline V gene (reference sequence). According to the study, genomic DNA was the template for TCR beta VDJ and CDR3 profiling. TCRdb reprocessed the reads via MiXCR and lists one record per CDR3 protein. Seen here are about 150,000 distinct CDR3 sequences, about 52% observed once, and the top ten hold 10% to 15%. About this clonotype itself: Its matching antigen is unknown.

Those patients picked for sequencing had displayed CD8+CD57+ cell expansion on flow cytometry. This rearrangement joins TRBV27 to TRBJ2-1; 9 bases agree with TRBD1. Sequenced sample: sorted CD4+, CD8+, or CD8+CD57+ T cells (not recorded which) from PBMCs. The TCR was taken from a human donor with aplastic anemia. The CDR3 here is CASSFPGQGIYEQFF. The CDR3 DNA reads TGTGCCAGCAGTTTTCCGGGACAGGGAATCTATGAGCAGTTCTTC.